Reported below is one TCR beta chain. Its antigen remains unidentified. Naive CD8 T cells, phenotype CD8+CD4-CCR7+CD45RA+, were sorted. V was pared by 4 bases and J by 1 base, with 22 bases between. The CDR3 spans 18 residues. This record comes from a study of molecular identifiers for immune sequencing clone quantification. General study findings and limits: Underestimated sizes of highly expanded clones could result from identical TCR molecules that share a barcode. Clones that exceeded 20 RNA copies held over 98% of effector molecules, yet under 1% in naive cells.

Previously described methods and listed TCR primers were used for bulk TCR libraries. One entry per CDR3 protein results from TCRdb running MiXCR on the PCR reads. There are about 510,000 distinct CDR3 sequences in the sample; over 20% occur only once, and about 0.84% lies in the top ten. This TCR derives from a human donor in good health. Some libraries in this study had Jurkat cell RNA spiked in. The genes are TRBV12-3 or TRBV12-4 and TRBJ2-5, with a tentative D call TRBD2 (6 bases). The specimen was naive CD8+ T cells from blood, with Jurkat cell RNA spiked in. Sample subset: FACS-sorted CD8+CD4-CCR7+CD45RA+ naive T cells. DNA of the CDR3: TGTGCCAGCAGTTCCCCCCCGTCCGGGCCGCGGGGCCAAGAGACCCAGTACTTC. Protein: CASSSPPSGPRGQETQYF.